These 18 T cell receptor beta chains were all obtained from the same sample, sequenced in a study of T-cell memory formation after mild COVID-19. MiXCR, applied by TCRdb to the 5' RACE reads, yields one record per CDR3 protein. The sample shows about 560,000 distinct CDR3 sequences, more than 15% of them seen only once. Sequencing was done on a sample of PBMCs or a T cell subset sorted from them (not recorded which). The receptors were gathered from an adult woman who had mild COVID-19 (a few samples of this study predate the infection). Cell type and time point are not known.

This clonotype was seen only a few times. A clone one base away is much larger, so this may be a read error. The chain uses TRBV3-1 and TRBJ2-1, with D perhaps TRBD1 (6 bases). The CDR3 length is 15 residues. Trimming removed 3 bases at V and 0 bases at J, with 9 bases between. Germline V gene data show CDR1 as LGHDT and CDR2 as YNNKEL (reference sequence). CDR3 amino acids: CASSHTGSSYNEQFF. The CDR3 DNA reads TGTGCCAGCAGCCACACAGGGAGCTCCTACAATGAGCAGTTCTTC.

On this clonotype itself: The junction shows a germline mismatch at one end, possibly a read error. V usage is TRBV5-1 and J usage is TRBJ1-1, with D perhaps TRBD1 (5 bases). The CDR3 is made up of 13 amino acids. The germline gives CDR1 SGHRS, CDR2 YFSETQ. The CDR3 sequence is CASSWGSYTEAFF. CDR3 DNA sequence: TGCGCCAGCAGCTGGGGCTCTTACACTGAGGCTTTCTTT.

This chain links TRBV6-4 with TRBJ2-2; 11 bases map to TRBD2. The CDR3 has 15 amino acids. Germline V gives CDR1 MRHNA, CDR2 SNTAGT. Losses at the gene ends were 7 bases for V and 7 bases for J; bases not matched to a gene: 8. The CDR3 region is CASKLAGDVSGELFF. The CDR3 region has the DNA TGTGCCAGCAAACTAGCGGGAGACGTTAGCGGGGAGCTGTTTTTT.

This clonotype was seen many times. The chain is built from TRBV12-3 or TRBV12-4 and TRBJ2-1; TRBD2 aligns across 14 bases. The CDR3 runs 16 residues. V shed 6 bases, J shed 4 bases, and the junction held 5 bases outside the gene matches. Written as DNA, the CDR3 is TGTGCCAGCAGCCAGACTAGCGGGGGGGGATACAATGAGCAGTTCTTC. Its translation: CASSQTSGGGYNEQFF.

The J gene is TRBJ2-1, the V gene TRBV20-1; a weak D match, TRBD1 (5 bases). Trimming took 6 bases from V and 0 from J, leaving 15 bases between them. CDR1 is DFQATT, CDR2 SNEGSKA, per germline (reference sequence). The CDR3 has 15 residues. In DNA form, the CDR3 reads TGCAGTGCCCTTAAGGGGTCGAGCTCCTACAATGAGCAGTTCTTC. Translated, it gives CSALKGSSSYNEQFF.

This chain links TRBV4-1 with TRBJ2-5; no firm D call. V was shortened by 3 bases and J by 0 bases, with 11 bases between the two germline ends. The CDR3 has 15 residues. Per the germline V gene, CDR1 is MGHRA and CDR2 is YSYEKL. The CDR3 region is CASSQGPNDQETQYF. The CDR3 DNA reads TGCGCCAGCAGCCAGGGCCCCAACGACCAAGAGACCCAGTACTTC.

This clonotype was detected only a few times. This CDR3 is CASSPNWRSGANVLTF. The CDR3 nucleotides read TGTGCCAGCAGTCCTAACTGGCGCTCTGGGGCCAACGTCCTGACTTTC. The chain employs TRBV3-1 and TRBJ2-6; D remains ambiguous. The V gene lost 6 bases and the J gene lost 0 bases, with 12 bases spanning the gap. Looked up from germline, CDR1 is LGHDT and CDR2 is YNNKEL (reference sequence). The CDR3 runs 16 residues.

This clonotype was recorded at least ten times. This sequence joins TRBV9 and TRBJ1-5, with D perhaps matching TRBD1 (5 bases). The V and J ends lost 2 bases and 2 bases respectively, with 11 bases between them. CDR3 length: 15 residues. CDR1 is SGDLS and CDR2 is YYNGEE in the germline V gene. The CDR3 loop is CASSVGELGNQPQHF. As DNA, the CDR3 is TGTGCCAGCAGCGTGGGGGAATTGGGCAATCAGCCCCAGCATTTT.

V and J are TRBV7-2 and TRBJ2-1; 10 nucleotides line up with TRBD2. Germline V lookup: CDR1 SGHTA, CDR2 FQGNSA. The CDR3 spans 14 residues. V dropped 1 base and J dropped 9; count of bases not matched to a gene: 3. The CDR3 loop is CASSLVAGGIEQFF. In DNA, the CDR3 is TGTGCCAGCAGCTTAGTAGCGGGAGGAATTGAGCAGTTCTTC.

This clonotype was seen a few times. The chain recombines TRBV27 with TRBJ2-1; TRBD2 matches at 12 bases. The germline V gene encodes CDR1 MNHEY and CDR2 SMNVEV (reference sequence). Trimming took 7 bases from V and 9 from J; bases not matched to a gene: 10. The CDR3 totals 15 residues. The CDR3 loop reads CASTSLAGGPGEQFF. The CDR3, as DNA: TGTGCCAGCACCTCACTAGCGGGAGGCCCCGGTGAGCAGTTCTTC.

This clonotype has more than one count but fewer than ten. V and J are TRBV7-9 and TRBJ2-3; 10 bases agree with TRBD1. The trim removed 5 bases at V and 1 base at J, leaving 6 bases unmatched. Looked up from germline, CDR1 is SEHNR and CDR2 is FQNEAQ (reference sequence). The CDR3 is 16 amino acids. CDR3 region: CASSPAGTGGTDTQYF. The CDR3 DNA is TGTGCCAGCAGCCCAGCCGGGACAGGGGGCACAGATACGCAGTATTTT.

The rearrangement joins TRBV19 to TRBJ1-2; the match to TRBD1 covers 7 bases. Germline V gives CDR1 LNHDA, CDR2 SQIVND (reference sequence). With 5 bases clipped from V and 0 bases from J, the junction kept 9 bases outside the gene matches. CDR3 length: 16 residues. The CDR3 loop reads CASSGSRQGANYGYTF. The CDR3 region has the DNA TGTGCCAGTAGTGGCTCAAGACAGGGAGCTAACTATGGCTACACCTTC.

This chain uses TRBV4-1 with TRBJ1-2, with D possibly matching TRBD1 (5 bases). Looked up from germline, CDR1 is MGHRA and CDR2 is YSYEKL. There are 18 residues in the CDR3. V was cut by 1 base and J by 0 bases, with 18 bases left in between. The CDR3 DNA sequence: TGCGCCAGCAGCCAAGGGGCCGTGGTAGGGGCAGCTAACTATGGCTACACCTTC. Amino acids: CASSQGAVVGAANYGYTF.

This clonotype has just one count. The rearrangement uses TRBV5-6 and TRBJ2-1; 8 bases are a match to TRBD2. CDR3 length: 16 residues. The V segment lost 1 base and the J segment 8 bases; nucleotides outside the gene matches: 11. Looked up from germline, CDR1 is SGHDT and CDR2 is YYEEEE. This chain's CDR3 is CASSLSSDSGVDEQFF. Here the CDR3 DNA reads TGTGCCAGCAGCTTGTCCTCGGATAGCGGGGTTGATGAGCAGTTCTTC.

This clonotype has more than one count but fewer than ten. This sequence joins TRBV29-1 and TRBJ2-5, with a possible D match to TRBD2 (5 bases). This CDR3 has 12 residues. In germline, CDR1 is SQVTM, CDR2 ANQGSEA. Trimming left V 1 base short and J 5 bases short, with 8 bases between. The CDR3 bases are TGCAGCGTTGAAGGGAGAGGGGAGACCCAGTACTTC. This codes for CSVEGRGETQYF.

There are many counts of this clonotype. The rearrangement links TRBV20-1 to TRBJ1-1; 8 bases are a match to TRBD1. This CDR3 comprises 15 residues. The V and J ends lost 6 bases and 5 bases, in that order; junction bases with no gene match: 14. Germline lookup yields CDR1 DFQATT and CDR2 SNEGSKA (reference sequence). CDR3 nucleotide sequence: TGCAGTGCGCCCGACAGGGGCGGATTCCGAACTGAAGCTTTCTTT. It encodes CSAPDRGGFRTEAFF.

This chain connects TRBV6-1 to TRBJ2-1; a weak D match, TRBD2 (6 bases). CDR3 length equals 16 residues. The V gene's germline CDR1 is MNHNS and CDR2 SASEGT. V shed 4 bases and J shed 0 bases, with 13 bases lying between them. The CDR3 DNA reads TGTGCCAGCAGTGGCTTCGCGGGGAGCTCCTACAATGAGCAGTTCTTC. This codes for CASSGFAGSSYNEQFF.

The J gene is TRBJ2-3, the V gene TRBV12-3 or TRBV12-4, with 12 bases fitting TRBD2. The CDR3 is made up of 16 amino acids. V trimming: 5 bases; J trimming: 2 bases; junction bases outside the gene matches: 5. The DNA of the CDR3 is TGTGCCAGCAGTCAAGGACTAGCGGGATACACAGATACGCAGTATTTT. Its translation is CASSQGLAGYTDTQYF.